A single T cell receptor (beta chain) is shown here with its context. The antigen remains undetermined. This specimen comes from a study of T cells expressing NK-cell markers. The wider study: Researchers got TCR beta repertoires out of sorted CD3+CD56+NKG2C+, CD3+CD56+NKG2C- and CD3+CD56-NKG2C+ T cells.

TCRdb reanalyzed the 5' RACE reads, giving one entry per CDR3 protein sequence and no DNA. The sample has 450,000 to 600,000 distinct CDR3 sequences. Study results and caveats: The contribution of dominant NKG2C+ clonotypes to CD8+ T cells in about 6 donors was about 1.0-7.5%.

The germline V gene encodes CDR1 KGHSH and CDR2 LQKENI. The CDR3 has 14 amino acids. This receptor was identified in a young man in good health. Sequencing used blood T cells: a sorted CD56 or NKG2C T cell subset, CD4+ or CD8+ T cells, or bulk PBMC T cells (not recorded which). The chain joins TRBV18 to TRBJ1-1. This CDR3 reads CASTPVGGVTEAFF. Variable domain in full (rest from reference TRBV18 and TRBJ1-1): NAGVMQNPRHLVRRRGQEARLRCSPMKGHSHVYWYRQLPEEGLKFMVYLQKENIIDESGMPKERFSAEFPKEGPSILRIQQVVRGDSAAYFCASTPVGGVTEAFFGQGTRLTVV.